The present entry profiles one TCR beta chain with its context. Its specificity is not known. The data derive from a study of identifying expanded T cells in peripheral blood. Germline V gene lookup returns CDR1 MDHEN and CDR2 SYDVKM. This CDR3 region has 16 residues. Trimming took 2 bases from V and 0 from J; bases not matched to a gene: 3. Here immunoSEQ multiplex PCR was the method, and the copy in TCRdb shows in-frame clones only, minus some. The sample comprises around 120,000 clones, about 88% of which are singletons, and roughly 7.9% rests with the top ten. During the collection period, no donor immune events like infections were recorded. The study's findings and limits: Clone count variance between roughly 2-week samples rose with total template count. Differentially abundant clones: approximately 1.3 between replicates, around 16 at two to three weeks, around 19 at four.

Sequenced: blood. The TCR originated in a person between 18 and 75 years old in good health. The chain combines TRBV28 with TRBJ2-2; 7 bases are a match to TRBD1. The DNA of the CDR3 is TGTGCCAGCAGTTTAAGGGGACAGCCGAACACCGGGGAGCTGTTTTTT. This translates into CASSLRGQPNTGELFF.